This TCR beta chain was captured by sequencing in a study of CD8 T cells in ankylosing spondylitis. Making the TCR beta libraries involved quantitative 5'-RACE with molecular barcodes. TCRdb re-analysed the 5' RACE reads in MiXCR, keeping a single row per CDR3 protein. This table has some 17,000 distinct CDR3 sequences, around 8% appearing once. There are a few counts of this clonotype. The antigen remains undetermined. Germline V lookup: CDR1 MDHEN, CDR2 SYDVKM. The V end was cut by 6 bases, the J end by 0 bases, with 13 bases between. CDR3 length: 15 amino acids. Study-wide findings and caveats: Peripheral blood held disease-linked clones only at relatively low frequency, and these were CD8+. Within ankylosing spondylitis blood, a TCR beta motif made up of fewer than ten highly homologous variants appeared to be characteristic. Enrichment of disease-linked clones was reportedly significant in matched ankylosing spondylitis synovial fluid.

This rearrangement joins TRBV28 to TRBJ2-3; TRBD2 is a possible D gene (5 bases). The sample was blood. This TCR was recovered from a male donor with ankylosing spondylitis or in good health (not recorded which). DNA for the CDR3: TGTGCCAGCAGCCTGACTGGCGGGAGCACAGATACGCAGTATTTT. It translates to CASSLTGGSTDTQYF.